These 13 T cell receptor beta chains share one sample of origin, sequenced in a study of cytomegalovirus exposure and HLA in healthy donors. PCR amplification relied on 60 Vbeta primers (plus 13 Jbeta primers). TCRdb's table, derived via immunoSEQ multiplex PCR, lists solely in-frame clones and lacks some. Of over 150,000 clones listed, about 70% are singletons. The sample taken for sequencing was PBMCs. The receptor source for this set is a woman aged 40 to 49 in good health and CMV-seropositive.

The chain couples TRBV27 to TRBJ2-1, with TRBD1 as a possible D gene (6 bases). The CDR3 is 11 amino acids. The germline V gene has CDR1 MNHEY and CDR2 SMNVEV (reference sequence). Trimming stripped 5 bases from V and 15 bases from J, with 14 bases between. DNA of the CDR3: TGTGCCAGCAGTGTCCGACAGGTTTGGTTCTTC. Residues: CASSVRQVWFF.

This chain connects TRBV6-1 to TRBJ1-5, with D unresolved. The CDR3 totals 15 residues. Germline V gene data show CDR1 as MNHNS and CDR2 as SASEGT. Trimming took 7 bases from V and 0 from J, leaving 13 bases between them. The CDR3 DNA sequence: TGTGCCAGCACTCGAGTCGGGGATAGCAATCAGCCCCAGCATTTT. Translated, it gives CASTRVGDSNQPQHF.

V and J are TRBV7-8 and TRBJ2-1; 9 bases agree with TRBD1. V shed 7 bases and J 4 bases; nucleotides not matched to a gene: 8. There are 15 residues in the CDR3. Germline loops: CDR1 SGHVS, CDR2 FQNEAQ. CDR3: CASNSDRGLYNEQFF. Here the CDR3 DNA reads TGTGCCAGCAACTCGGACAGGGGACTTTACAATGAGCAGTTCTTC.

The chain is built from TRBV2 and TRBJ2-1; D call uncertain. The germline V gene has CDR1 SNHLY and CDR2 FYNNEI. The germline V and J ends were trimmed by 4 bases and 8 bases, with 9 bases remaining between them. The CDR3 sequence is 12 residues long. This CDR3 reads CASSGFAHEQFF. CDR3 nucleotides: TGTGCCAGCAGTGGGTTCGCGCATGAGCAGTTCTTC.

The chain has TRBV28 and TRBJ2-5, with TRBD2 matching 11 bases. Germline trimming cut 5 bases from V and 3 bases from J; bases unmatched to any gene: 5. CDR3 length: 15 amino acids. The germline V gene has CDR1 MDHEN and CDR2 SYDVKM. The CDR3 DNA reads as TGTGCCAGCAGTGCCCCGGGACTAGCGGAAGAGACCCAGTACTTC. Its translation: CASSAPGLAEETQYF.

This clone was detected only a few times. The CDR3 DNA reads as TGTGCCAGCAGTTCTAGGGGTCATCAGCCCCAGCATTTT. This encodes CASSSRGHQPQHF. The J gene is TRBJ1-5, the V gene TRBV6-5; D is possibly TRBD1 (5 bases). The V and J ends lost 4 bases and 5 bases respectively, with 9 bases between them. The V gene's germline CDR1 is MNHEY and CDR2 SVGAGI. This CDR3 has 13 residues.

Concerning this clone: The junction does not match germline at one end; this may be a read error. The chain has TRBV29-1 and TRBJ1-5, with TRBD1 as a possible D gene (6 bases). The CDR3 totals 13 residues. Germline V lookup: CDR1 SQVTM, CDR2 ANQGSEA. The DNA for the CDR3 is TGCAGCGTTAGACAGGAATGGGATCAGCCCCAGAATTTT. It encodes CSVRQEWDQPQNF.

The CDR3 loop is CASSLTSGVLYEQYF. DNA of the CDR3: TGTGCCAGCAGCTTAACTAGCGGGGTATTATACGAGCAGTACTTC. The chain uses TRBV7-2 and TRBJ2-7; TRBD2 aligns across 10 bases. Unmatched junction bases numbered 5, after V lost 2 bases and J lost 4 bases. The CDR3 consists of 15 residues. Germline CDR1 and CDR2: SGHTA and FQGNSA.

This chain uses TRBV10-1 with TRBJ1-3; weak D call: TRBD1 (6 bases). There are 17 residues in the CDR3. The ends were cut back, 3 bases at V and 2 bases at J, with 17 bases in the middle. CDR1 and CDR2 from the germline V gene are WNHNN and SYGVQD (reference sequence). The CDR3 here is CASSEFRQGKTGNTIYF. CDR3 nucleotide sequence: TGCGCCAGCAGTGAATTTCGGCAGGGGAAGACTGGAAACACCATATATTTT.

The chain combines TRBV6-9 with TRBJ1-5, with D maybe TRBD1 (6 bases). This CDR3 region has 17 residues. Germline V gives CDR1 MNHGY, CDR2 SVAAGI. Between the trimmed V and J ends, which lost 2 bases and 2 bases, there was a span of 16 bases. The CDR3 DNA is TGTGCCAGCAGTTATCTTGCAGGGGAGGGTTGCAATCAGCCCCAGCATTTT. It codes for CASSYLAGEGCNQPQHF.

The genes are TRBV27 and TRBJ1-2; D is uncertain. The CDR3 runs 15 residues. The germline V gene encodes CDR1 MNHEY and CDR2 SMNVEV (reference sequence). Between the trimmed V and J ends, which lost 2 bases and 3 bases, there was a span of 13 bases. The CDR3 nucleotides are TGTGCCAGCAGTTTAAGGACTTCTCCCTACTATGGCTACACCTTC. Its translation is CASSLRTSPYYGYTF.

A remark on this clone: The junction shows a germline mismatch at one end, possibly a read error. The V gene is TRBV28, the J gene TRBJ1-5; tentative D call: TRBD1 (6 bases). Germline V gives CDR1 MDHEN, CDR2 SYDVKM. The CDR3 spans 12 residues. The CDR3 protein is CASSRLQGAQNF. The CDR3 bases are TGTGCCAGCAGTCGCCTACAGGGCGCCCAGAATTTT.

A few counts support this clone. The rearrangement uses TRBV19 and TRBJ2-1; maybe TRBD1 (6 bases). The CDR3 runs to 15 residues. Trimming stripped 4 bases from V and 10 bases from J, with 20 bases between. Germline assignment: CDR1 LNHDA and CDR2 SQIVND (reference sequence). DNA of the CDR3: TGTGCCAGTAGTAAGGTCGGGACACTCGAAGGGGAGCAGTTCTTC. Its protein product is CASSKVGTLEGEQFF.